The 14 T cell receptor beta chains presented below share a single source sample, sequenced in a study of cytomegalovirus exposure and HLA in healthy donors. The table came from immunoSEQ multiplex PCR; TCRdb's copy has only in-frame clones and leaves some out. The sample has 100,000 to 150,000 clones, roughly 89% seen once. Input material: PBMCs. The receptors were sampled from a woman younger than 35 in good health and CMV-seronegative.

The genes are TRBV11-2 and TRBJ2-5; D gene uncertain. V lost 5 bases to trimming and J lost 5 bases, with 9 bases between them. The CDR3 covers 12 residues. Germline lookup yields CDR1 SGHAT and CDR2 FQNNGV. The CDR3, as DNA: TGTGCCAGCAGCCAGGCCCGGGAGACCCAGTACTTC. It codes for CASSQARETQYF.

The chain carries TRBV6-6 and TRBJ2-3, with a tentative D call TRBD1 (7 bases). The germline V and J ends were trimmed by 5 bases and 4 bases, with 10 bases remaining between them. Germline CDR1 and CDR2: MNHNY and SVGAGI (reference sequence). The CDR3 consists of 13 residues. CDR3 DNA: TGTGCCAGCAGTGGGGGGACAGCAGATACGCAGTATTTT. Amino acid sequence: CASSGGTADTQYF.

This chain links TRBV11-3 with TRBJ2-7; no reliable D call. The germline V gene has CDR1 SGHNT and CDR2 YENEEA. The V end was cut by 5 bases, the J end by 0 bases, with 11 bases between. The CDR3 has 14 amino acids. The CDR3 protein is CASSQDTDSYEQYF. The CDR3 DNA follows: TGTGCCAGCAGCCAAGACACCGACTCCTACGAGCAGTACTTC.

The rearrangement joins TRBV6-5 to TRBJ2-5; D is unresolved. Germline lookup yields CDR1 MNHEY and CDR2 SVGAGI. There are 13 residues in the CDR3. Deletions cut 11 bases from V and 3 bases from J, with 16 bases between. In DNA form, the CDR3 reads TGTGCCTGCCAACGATCAGAGGAAGAGACCCAGTACTTC. Translating gives CACQRSEEETQYF.

The J gene is TRBJ2-7, the V gene TRBV5-4, with a tentative D call TRBD1 (6 bases). Germline V gives CDR1 SGHNT, CDR2 YYREEE (reference sequence). V dropped 1 base and J dropped 4 bases, with 15 bases sitting between them. CDR3 length: 15 residues. CDR3 DNA sequence: TGTGCCAGCAGCTTGTGGGACACCCCCATATACGAGCAGTACTTC. Translation: CASSLWDTPIYEQYF.

The chain couples TRBV9 to TRBJ2-7; TRBD2 matches 8 bases. The CDR3 totals 15 residues. J gave up 6 bases and V 0 bases, and 8 bases lay outside the gene matches. Germline values: CDR1 SGDLS, CDR2 YYNGEE. CDR3 DNA: TGTGCCAGCAGCGTAGAACCCAGCGGGAGCGCCGAGCAGTACTTC. Its protein product is CASSVEPSGSAEQYF.

The chain uses TRBV11-2 and TRBJ1-2; D call uncertain. Trimming took off 4 bases at V and 1 base at J, with 10 bases between the two ends. The germline gives CDR1 SGHAT, CDR2 FQNNGV. This CDR3 is 14 amino acids long. For the CDR3, the DNA is TGTGCCAGCAGCTCCGGAGCAGATAACTATGGCTACACCTTC. Its translation: CASSSGADNYGYTF.

The V and J genes are TRBV7-2 and TRBJ2-1; possibly TRBD2 for D (5 bases). Germline loops: CDR1 SGHTA, CDR2 FQGNSA. The CDR3 has 15 amino acids. V shed 3 bases and J shed 1 base, with 10 bases lying between them. CDR3 region: CASSLERNSYNEQFF. CDR3 in DNA: TGTGCCAGCAGCTTGGAGCGGAATTCCTACAATGAGCAGTTCTTC.

This chain joins TRBV19 and TRBJ1-2; D is ambiguous. V dropped 1 base and J dropped 1 base, with 7 bases sitting between them. CDR3 length: 14 residues. Germline-derived CDR1 and CDR2 are LNHDA and SQIVND (reference sequence). The CDR3: CASSIAINNYGYTF. As DNA, the CDR3 is TGTGCCAGTAGTATAGCTATCAATAACTATGGCTACACCTTC. Based on the CDR3 plus reference TRBV19 and TRBJ1-2, the full variable domain is DGGITQSPKYLFRKEGQNVTLSCEQNLNHDAMYWYRQDPGQGLRLIYYSQIVNDFQKGDIAEGYSVSREKKESFPLTVTSAQKNPTAFYLCASSIAINNYGYTFGSGTRLTVV.

This chain links TRBV5-1 with TRBJ2-3; TRBD2 is a possible D gene (6 bases). CDR3 length: 15 amino acids. Germline values: CDR1 SGHRS, CDR2 YFSETQ. V shed 5 bases and J shed 5 bases, with 18 bases lying between them. CDR3 coding DNA: TGCGCCAGCAGAAGAAGGGCGGGATCGGAAGATACGCAGTATTTT. Its translation: CASRRRAGSEDTQYF.

This chain connects TRBV5-1 to TRBJ1-2, with D possibly TRBD1 on 6 matching bases. CDR1 SGHRS and CDR2 YFSETQ come from the germline V gene. V lost 0 bases, J lost 8 bases, and 14 bases lay in between. The CDR3 contains 14 residues. CDR3: CASSLATGPGGYTF. As DNA, the CDR3 is TGCGCCAGCAGCTTGGCTACAGGGCCGGGGGGCTACACCTTC.

The chain uses TRBV7-9 and TRBJ2-2; D perhaps matches TRBD2 (6 bases). Per germline, CDR1 SEHNR and CDR2 FQNEAQ (reference sequence). Trimming pared 2 bases from V and 2 bases from J, leaving 12 bases between. The CDR3 length is 16 residues. Here the CDR3 reads CASSLSVGLNTGELFF. Here the CDR3 DNA reads TGTGCCAGCAGCTTATCTGTGGGACTCAACACCGGGGAGCTGTTTTTT. The full variable domain, rest sourced from reference TRBV7-9 and TRBJ2-2, is DTGVSQNPRHKITKRGQNVTFRCDPISEHNRLYWYRQTLGQGPEFLTYFQNEAQLEKSRLLSDRFSAERPKGSFSTLEIQRTEQGDSAMYLCASSLSVGLNTGELFFGEGSRLTVL.

The CDR3, as DNA: TGTGCCAGTAGTAGAGCGGAAGAGCAGTACTTC. Protein sequence: CASSRAEEQYF. The chain is built from TRBV19 and TRBJ2-7, with D perhaps matching TRBD2 (5 bases). The V and J ends lost 4 bases and 7 bases respectively, with 8 bases between them. Germline loops: CDR1 LNHDA, CDR2 SQIVND (reference sequence). The CDR3 extends over 11 amino acids.

The rearrangement uses TRBV19 and TRBJ1-5; possible D gene TRBD1, 5 bases. Germline V gene lookup returns CDR1 LNHDA and CDR2 SQIVND (reference sequence). There are 16 residues in the CDR3. V lost 1 base to trimming and J lost 3 bases, with 13 bases between them. CDR3: CASSIGRQGDNQPQHF. The DNA for the CDR3 is TGTGCCAGTAGTATAGGAAGGCAAGGGGACAATCAGCCCCAGCATTTT.